This TCR beta chain was sequenced in a study of vaccination and CD4 T cells after COVID-19. Across the whole study: Cells were stimulated with overlapping spike peptide pools from SARS-CoV-2, HCoV-NL63, HCoV-OC43 and HCoV-229E. Control wells got either CEFX epitopes, HIV-1 Nef peptides, or no peptide at all. Notes on the study in general: Vaccine-specific clones numbering 304 of 307 showed spike mono-reactivity in convalescent patients.

V was cut by 1 base and J by 4 bases, with 17 bases left in between. The CDR3 runs 17 residues. Per germline, CDR1 SGHVS and CDR2 FQNEAQ. The study sequenced cultured CD4+ T cell DNA using the Oncomine TCR Beta short-read assay. TCRdb reprocessed the PCR reads with MiXCR, giving one entry per CDR3 protein. The table has 13,000 or so distinct CDR3 sequences, less than 30% seen once; the top ten hold 25% to 30%. The table lists this clonotype with a few counts. Antigen specificity is unknown. The treatment was: roughly 10-day PBMC culture with coronavirus spike peptide pools or control peptides (ViraFEST assay). Half the medium was exchanged for fresh IL-2 medium on days 3 and 7.

The rearrangement joins TRBV7-8 to TRBJ1-5, with D possibly being TRBD1 (6 bases). The receptor comes from a human donor who received a COVID-19 vaccine. Sample: CD4+ T cells from blood, cultured in vitro, taken before SARS-CoV-2 vaccination. This chain's CDR3 is CASSLDPPGVRNQPQHF. The CDR3, as DNA: TGTGCCAGCAGCTTAGACCCCCCAGGGGTTCGGAATCAGCCCCAGCATTTT.